The next 20 T cell receptor beta chains were all read from a single sample in a study of blood T cell repertoires in COVID-19. Libraries were prepared by immunoSEQ multiplex PCR; TCRdb keeps only in-frame clonotypes and omits some of them. In the table there are approximately 350,000 clones, about nine tenths of which are singletons. The material sequenced was peripheral blood. The receptors come from a woman between 70 and 85 years old with COVID-19, enrolled during active disease.

The V and J genes are TRBV7-2 and TRBJ1-4, with 7 bases identical to TRBD1. The V segment lost 4 bases and the J segment 2 bases; nucleotides outside the gene matches: 4. The germline V gene has CDR1 SGHTA and CDR2 FQGNSA. This CDR3 region has 15 residues. The CDR3 sequence: CASSSRQGTNEKLFF. Here the CDR3 DNA reads TGTGCCAGCAGCTCCCGACAGGGTACTAATGAAAAACTGTTTTTT.

The genes are TRBV19 and TRBJ2-1; D is uncertain. Germline V CDR1 and CDR2: LNHDA, SQIVND (reference sequence). This CDR3 is 12 amino acids long. Trimming shortened V by 5 bases and J by 8 bases, and 10 bases separated the two germline ends. The CDR3 DNA follows: TGTGCCAGTAGTCCGCATCGAGATGAGCAGTTCTTC. The encoded protein is CASSPHRDEQFF.

The chain couples TRBV10-2 to TRBJ1-5; D perhaps matches TRBD1 (6 bases). The germline CDR1 and CDR2 sequences are WSHSY and SAAADI. The ends were cut back, 3 bases at V and 0 bases at J, with 12 bases in the middle. CDR3 length: 16 amino acids. CDR3 bases: TGCGCCAGCAGTGACCTTAGGACAGCTAGCAATCAGCCCCAGCATTTT. Protein: CASSDLRTASNQPQHF.

V gene TRBV4-2 combines with J gene TRBJ2-7; 10 bases line up with TRBD1. The CDR3 has 14 residues. CDR1 is LGHNA and CDR2 is YNFKEQ in the germline V gene. Losses at the gene ends were 1 base for V and 5 bases for J; bases not matched to a gene: 2. CDR3 in amino acids: CASSQADRGHEQYF. In DNA, the CDR3 is TGTGCCAGCAGCCAAGCCGACAGGGGGCACGAGCAGTACTTC.

In its sample, this clone was seen a few times. The chain has TRBV5-6 and TRBJ1-2, with a possible D match to TRBD1 (5 bases). Trimming pared 0 bases from V and 4 bases from J, leaving 7 bases between. Germline lookup yields CDR1 SGHDT and CDR2 YYEEEE. This CDR3 is built from 13 residues. The CDR3 DNA reads TGTGCCAGCAGCTTGGGGACAAGCTATGGCTACACCTTC. Translation: CASSLGTSYGYTF.

The J gene is TRBJ1-5, the V gene TRBV10-3; D may be TRBD1 (6 bases). The V gene's germline CDR1 is ENHRY and CDR2 SYGVKD. Deletions cut 6 bases from V and 3 bases from J, with 15 bases between. The CDR3 runs 15 residues. The CDR3 is CAISQQGFSNQPQHF. CDR3 nucleotides: TGTGCCATCAGCCAACAGGGATTTTCCAATCAGCCCCAGCATTTT.

The chain joins TRBV6-5 to TRBJ1-1; TRBD1 is a possible D gene (5 bases). The ends were cut back, 6 bases at V and 5 bases at J, with 13 bases in the middle. Germline values: CDR1 MNHEY, CDR2 SVGAGI. The CDR3 is 13 amino acids. CDR3 DNA sequence: TGTGCCAGCAGAAGGCAGGGATGGACTGAAGCTTTCTTT. Translation: CASRRQGWTEAFF.

The chain combines TRBV18 with TRBJ1-1; possibly TRBD1 for D (5 bases). CDR1 and CDR2 (germline): KGHSH, LQKENI. Trimming cost V 1 base and J 0 bases, with 9 bases left between them. The CDR3 has 15 residues. The chain's CDR3 is CASSPQDIMNTEAFF. As DNA, the CDR3 is TGTGCCAGCTCACCACAGGACATCATGAACACTGAAGCTTTCTTT.

The rearrangement links TRBV10-3 to TRBJ1-2; 10 bases match TRBD1. Losses at the gene ends were 3 bases for V and 8 bases for J; bases not matched to a gene: 6. CDR3 length: 14 amino acids. CDR1 and CDR2 from the germline V gene are ENHRY and SYGVKD. In nucleotides, the CDR3 is TGTGCCATCAGTGACCCGACAGGGGGCGCGGGCTACACCTTC. Protein sequence: CAISDPTGGAGYTF.

The chain has TRBV21-1 and TRBJ1-6; TRBD1 is taken as the D call from the table, unchecked against the DNA. TRBV21-1 is labeled a pseudogene. The CDR3 is 18 amino acids. The CDR3 here is CASSKGRSWDRVHSPLHF. The CDR3 nucleotides are TGTGCCAGCAGCAAAGGGAGGAGTTGGGACAGGGTACATTCACCCCTCCACTTT.

V usage is TRBV12-2 and J usage is TRBJ1-6; TRBD1, the D gene given by the table, was not confirmed from the DNA. TRBV12-2 is listed as a pseudogene. The CDR3 is 13 residues long. CDR3 residues: CAARQGGYSPLHF. The CDR3 DNA reads TGTGCAGCGAGACAGGGAGGATATTCACCCCTCCACTTT.

The rearrangement uses TRBV7-2 and TRBJ2-1; 13 positions match TRBD2. The CDR3 sequence is 15 residues long. Trimming took 4 bases from V and 8 from J; bases not matched to a gene: 5. The germline gives CDR1 SGHTA, CDR2 FQGNSA. DNA for the CDR3: TGTGCCAGCAGCTCAACTAGCGGGGGGGCTTATGAGCAGTTCTTC. Translated: CASSSTSGGAYEQFF. Variable domain in full (rest from reference TRBV7-2 and TRBJ2-1): GAGVSQSPSNKVTEKGKDVELRCDPISGHTALYWYRQSLGQGLEFLIYFQGNSAPDKSGLPSDRFSAERTGGSVSTLTIQRTQQEDSAVYLCASSSTSGGAYEQFFGPGTRLTVL.

This chain links TRBV7-2 with TRBJ2-2; perhaps TRBD2 as D (7 bases). CDR3 length equals 16 residues. V was shortened by 5 bases and J by 5 bases, with 18 bases between the two germline ends. Germline CDR1 reads SGHTA; CDR2 reads FQGNSA. CDR3 in amino acids: CASSATSRGPTGELFF. The CDR3 DNA follows: TGTGCCAGCAGCGCCACCTCGCGGGGGCCAACCGGGGAGCTGTTTTTT. The full variable domain, its missing parts supplied by reference TRBV7-2 and TRBJ2-2, is GAGVSQSPSNKVTEKGKDVELRCDPISGHTALYWYRQSLGQGLEFLIYFQGNSAPDKSGLPSDRFSAERTGGSVSTLTIQRTQQEDSAVYLCASSATSRGPTGELFFGEGSRLTVL.

V and J are TRBV29-1 and TRBJ2-5, with 7 positions matching TRBD2. With 4 bases clipped from V and 5 bases from J, the junction kept 1 base outside the gene matches. From germline, CDR1 is SQVTM and CDR2 ANQGSEA. The CDR3 consists of 11 residues. The CDR3 region is CSVVGGETQYF. DNA for the CDR3: TGCAGCGTTGTGGGGGGGGAGACCCAGTACTTC. Full variable domain (outside the CDR3, taken from reference TRBV29-1 and TRBJ2-5): SAVISQKPSRDICQRGTSLTIQCQVDSQVTMMFWYRQQPGQSLTLIATANQGSEATYESGFVIDKFPISRPNLTFSTLTVSNMSPEDSSIYLCSVVGGETQYFGPGTRLLVL.

The rearrangement links TRBV9 to TRBJ1-2; 9 bases are shared with TRBD1. Germline values: CDR1 SGDLS, CDR2 YYNGEE. V dropped 0 bases and J dropped 1; count of bases not matched to a gene: 10. The CDR3 consists of 18 residues. The CDR3 nucleotides are TGTGCCAGCAGCGTAGGGGTGGGACAGGGAACCTATAACTATGGCTACACCTTC. It encodes CASSVGVGQGTYNYGYTF.

This clone was seen only once. DNA of the CDR3: TGTGCCAGTAGTAGGTGGGACAGCTACGAGCAGTACTTC. Amino acids: CASSRWDSYEQYF. The V call is TRBV19, the J call TRBJ2-7; TRBD1 aligns across 7 bases. V lost 4 bases to trimming and J lost 3 bases; unmatched junction nucleotides: 3. The germline gives CDR1 LNHDA, CDR2 SQIVND (reference sequence). The CDR3 contains 13 residues.

This clone was recorded only once. V usage is TRBV29-1 and J usage is TRBJ1-1; 7 positions match TRBD1. Looked up from germline, CDR1 is SQVTM and CDR2 is ANQGSEA. The CDR3 loop spans 14 amino acids. With 1 base clipped from V and 4 bases from J, the junction kept 6 bases outside the gene matches. CDR3 in amino acids: CSVEASTGRTEAFF. DNA for the CDR3: TGCAGCGTTGAAGCTTCGACAGGGCGCACTGAAGCTTTCTTT.

This clone has just one count. The rearrangement uses TRBV6-5 and TRBJ1-3; D might be TRBD1 (6 bases). CDR3 length: 13 amino acids. The germline CDR1 and CDR2 sequences are MNHEY and SVGAGI. The ends were cut back, 6 bases at V and 6 bases at J, with 12 bases in the middle. CDR3: CASRRGGENTIYF. The CDR3 DNA reads TGTGCCAGCAGGAGGGGGGGGGAAAACACCATATATTTT.

The chain is built from TRBV5-1 and TRBJ1-1; weak D call: TRBD1 (6 bases). The CDR3 loop spans 14 amino acids. V was shortened by 4 bases and J by 2 bases, with 12 bases between the two germline ends. CDR1 and CDR2 from the germline V gene are SGHRS and YFSETQ. CDR3 residues: CASSVLDSNTEAFF. CDR3 nucleotides: TGCGCCAGCAGCGTCTTGGACAGTAACACTGAAGCTTTCTTT.

V and J are TRBV5-5 and TRBJ1-2; a possible D gene is TRBD1 (6 bases). The CDR3 covers 15 residues. Per the germline V gene, CDR1 is SGHKS and CDR2 is YYEKEE (reference sequence). The V and J ends lost 0 bases and 4 bases respectively, with 13 bases between them. The CDR3 coding sequence is TGTGCCAGCAGCTTGGCTCCGGGGGGCCCCTATGGCTACACCTTC. Translation gives CASSLAPGGPYGYTF.